This TCR beta chain was recovered during a study (dated by TCRdb to about 2015). About the full investigation: The study examined whether tumor-infiltrating Tregs in breast cancer are drawn from blood Tregs or arise in situ by conversion from other CD4+ T cell subsets. Summary of the overall study and its limitations: Tumor-infiltrating Treg TCR alpha and beta sequences overlapped most with tumor naive CD4+ T cells, then with blood naive CD4+ T cells. The validation in the larger cohort was limited to a single TCR beta V-J rearrangement instead of whole repertoires. In terms of TCR gene usage, tumor memory CD4+ T cells clustered together with blood and lymph node memory CD4+ cells, as well as with lymph node naive CD4+ cells.

V gives up 5 bases and J gives up 6 bases, and the segment between their germline ends measures 11 bases. Reading the germline V gene (reference sequence) gives CDR1 MNHEY and CDR2 SMNVEV. CDR3 length: 13 amino acids, cysteine to phenylalanine. This entry keeps only the CDR3 DNA: 39 bases, framed from base 1. The memory CD4+ T cell population was isolated based on a CD4+CD45RO+CD25- phenotype. Tregs, naive and memory CD4+ T cells from tumor, blood and ipsilateral draining lymph nodes of about five breast cancer patients underwent full-length TCR alpha and beta sequencing. Tumor tissue and lymph nodes obtained from ipsilateral axillary dissection were perfused with PBS, minced and then digested with collagenase I and hyaluronidase. Sorted cell populations were confirmed by FACS to exceed 90% purity. Amplification of full-length TCR variable regions was done by 5' RACE PCR using constant-region reverse primers, and this step was followed by semi-nested PCR with Nested Universal Primer A. The ReliaPrep RNA Cell Miniprep System was used to extract total RNA, which was then reverse transcribed into 5'RACE-ready cDNA with the SMARTer RACE 5'/3' Kit. Full-length TCR alpha and beta libraries were barcoded with multiplex adaptors and sequenced on an Illumina MiSeq. Processing in the source paper ran as follows. For each of nine subset-tissue groups, sequencing data from the five patients were combined, and the groups were compared by unsupervised clustering of TCR gene usage. The Morisita-Horn index was used to calculate repertoire similarity, with shared sequences weighted according to their contribution to each repertoire. TCRdb reprocessing: public reads trimmed at Q25 with fastp, clones called with MiXCR, in-frame beta chains kept. Rows merge per CDR3 protein into single entries with the most common DNA and genes. TCRdb's processing, not the authors' own work, is the source of the V and J calls. This sample has over 40,000 distinct CDR3 sequences in its table, and approximately 30% of those were observed once. The top ten clonotypes cover roughly 4.1% of the sample.

Turning to this clonotype: Its recognized antigen is unknown. Base quality data are lacking; no much larger clone is found one base away.

The V gene is TRBV27 and the J gene is TRBJ1-5; matching of 5 bases hints at TRBD1 as the D gene. The TCR comes from a female donor with breast cancer. The sample taken for sequencing was tumor-infiltrating memory CD4+ T cells sorted from the breast tumor. Per the publication, the cell subset or site label means: memory CD4+ T cells, CD4+CD45RO+CD25-. The CDR3 reads as follows: CASSPREGQPQHF. The DNA sequence is as follows: TGTGCCAGCAGTCCCAGGGAAGGTCAGCCCCAGCATTTT.